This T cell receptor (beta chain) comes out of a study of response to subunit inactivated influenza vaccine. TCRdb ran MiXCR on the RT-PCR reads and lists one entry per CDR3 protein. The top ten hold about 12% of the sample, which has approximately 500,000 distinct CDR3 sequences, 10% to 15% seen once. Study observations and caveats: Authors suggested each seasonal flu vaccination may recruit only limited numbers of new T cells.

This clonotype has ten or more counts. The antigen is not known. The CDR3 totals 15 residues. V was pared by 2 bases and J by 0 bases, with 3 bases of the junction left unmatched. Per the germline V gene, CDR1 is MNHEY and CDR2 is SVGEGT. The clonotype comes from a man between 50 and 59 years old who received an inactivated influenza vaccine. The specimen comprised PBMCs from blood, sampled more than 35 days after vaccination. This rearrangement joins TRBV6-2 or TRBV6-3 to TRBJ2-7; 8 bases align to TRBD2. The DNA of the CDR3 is TGTGCCAGCAGTTACGCCGGGACTAGCTCCTACGAGCAGTACTTC. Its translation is CASSYAGTSSYEQYF.